This T cell receptor (beta chain) was observed in a study of OX40 agonist ivuxolimab in advanced cancers. Samples of blood were obtained at baseline, on cycle 4 day 1, and on cycle 7 day 1. Study findings and constraints: People who partly responded at 0.1-3.0 mg/kg had some of the least clonal expansion seen.

Comments on this clone: Its specificity is not known.

The method was immunoSEQ multiplex PCR; TCRdb's version includes in-frame clones alone and lacks a portion of them. Of about 78,000 clones listed, about 90% were seen once; the top ten hold around 2.8%. The CDR3 totals 13 residues. Germline V lookup: CDR1 SGHRS, CDR2 YFSETQ. The V and J ends lost 5 bases and 1 base respectively, with 9 bases between them. The V gene is TRBV5-1, the J gene TRBJ1-1; D not resolved. The sample consisted of CD4+ or CD8+ T cells sorted from blood, taken in a trial of the OX40 agonist ivuxolimab. The clonotype comes from an adult with an advanced solid tumor such as melanoma, head and neck, liver or kidney cancer. CDR3 loop: CASRSEANTEAFF. The DNA of the CDR3 is TGCGCCAGCAGATCTGAGGCGAACACTGAAGCTTTCTTT.